This T cell receptor beta chain was captured in a study of control samples from healthy donors and cancer patients. Method: immunoSEQ multiplex PCR; TCRdb's copy keeps in-frame clones and lacks some. Of about 110,000 clones listed, approximately 82% are singletons. Sequenced input: blood. This receptor was taken from a man between 18 and 29 years old in good health.

CDR3 coding DNA: TGTGCCAGCAGTTACTTAGGTGGCTACACCTTC. It encodes CASSYLGGYTF. The gene calls are TRBV6-2 or TRBV6-3 and TRBJ1-2; no firm D call. This CDR3 is built from 11 residues. Germline V CDR1 and CDR2: MNHEY, SVGEGT. V was trimmed by 1 base and J by 7 bases, leaving 4 bases between them.